One and the same sample provided the 23 T cell receptor beta chains below, sequenced in a study of shared clonotypes between healthy human individuals. The assay was immunoSEQ multiplex PCR, and TCRdb's table has in-frame clones only and misses some. This table holds a few hundred thousand clones, 95% to 96% found once. Positive CCR7 selection of CD45RO-negative cells yielded the naive CD8 cells, and terminally differentiated effector memory CD45RA+ cells were excluded. Specimen: naive CD8+ T cells sorted from blood. All receptors derive from a woman aged 25 to 39 in good health.

This chain's CDR3 is CASSPGTSGPGYGFGELFF. For the CDR3, the DNA is TGTGCCAGCAGTCCTGGGACTAGCGGGCCAGGGTATGGGTTCGGGGAGCTGTTTTTT. The chain is built from TRBV2 and TRBJ2-2, with 12 bases aligning to TRBD2. The CDR3 runs 19 residues. Germline V CDR1 and CDR2: SNHLY, FYNNEI. Unmatched junction bases numbered 17, after V lost 5 bases and J lost 7 bases.

This chain connects TRBV7-2 to TRBJ2-1, with D unclear. Per germline, CDR1 SGHTA and CDR2 FQGNSA. The CDR3 contains 16 residues. Trimming took 4 bases from V and 1 from J, leaving 14 bases between them. CDR3 region: CASSSSYRPSYNEQFF. DNA of the CDR3: TGTGCCAGCAGCTCAAGTTACCGGCCTTCCTACAATGAGCAGTTCTTC. Full variable domain (remainder filled in from reference TRBV7-2 and TRBJ2-1): GAGVSQSPSNKVTEKGKDVELRCDPISGHTALYWYRQSLGQGLEFLIYFQGNSAPDKSGLPSDRFSAERTGGSVSTLTIQRTQQEDSAVYLCASSSSYRPSYNEQFFGPGTRLTVL.

The CDR3 reads CASSLFGGRSNQPQHF. The CDR3 region has the DNA TGTGCCAGCAGTTTGTTCGGGGGACGTAGCAATCAGCCCCAGCATTTT. The chain uses TRBV28 and TRBJ1-5; weak D call: TRBD1 (5 bases). The CDR3 length is 16 residues. With 3 bases removed from V and 0 bases from J, the gap between germline ends came to 12 bases. Germline-derived CDR1 and CDR2 are MDHEN and SYDVKM.

The chain links TRBV28 to TRBJ2-7; D ambiguous. This CDR3 is built from 17 residues. Germline V lookup: CDR1 MDHEN, CDR2 SYDVKM. V was shortened by 5 bases and J by 2 bases, with 22 bases between the two germline ends. CDR3 DNA: TGTGCCAGCAGTAAATCTTCGAGCGCTGGGATACCCTACGAGCAGTACTTC. Its protein is CASSKSSSAGIPYEQYF.

The V gene is TRBV29-1, the J gene TRBJ2-1; TRBD2 aligns across 14 bases. The CDR3 totals 16 residues. Looked up from germline, CDR1 is SQVTM and CDR2 is ANQGSEA. After removal of 3 bases from V and 4 bases from J, the junction contained 5 bases not matched to a gene. The CDR3 protein is CSVEGLAGVSYNEQFF. CDR3 sequence (DNA): TGCAGCGTTGAGGGACTAGCGGGAGTTTCATACAATGAGCAGTTCTTC.

As to this clone: Other DNA variants within this sample encode the same CDR3. The V and J genes are TRBV7-9 and TRBJ2-1; D gene ambiguous. Germline V lookup: CDR1 SEHNR, CDR2 FQNEAQ (reference sequence). V was shortened by 5 bases and J by 1 base, with 6 bases between the two germline ends. The CDR3 spans 13 residues. The CDR3 DNA is TGTGCCAGCAGCCCCCCGTCCTACAATGAGCAGTTCTTC. Translation gives CASSPPSYNEQFF.

Worth noting for this clone: The sample carries other DNA sequences with the same CDR3. This chain links TRBV27 with TRBJ2-7; TRBD2 agrees at 11 bases. In germline, CDR1 is MNHEY, CDR2 SMNVEV (reference sequence). This CDR3 region has 14 residues. The ends lost 3 bases at V and 3 bases at J; junction bases unmatched: 1. The CDR3, as DNA: TGTGCCAGCAGTTTGACTAGCGGGATCTACGAGCAGTACTTC. Its protein is CASSLTSGIYEQYF.

The rearrangement joins TRBV2 to TRBJ2-3; TRBD2 matches 7 bases. CDR1 SNHLY and CDR2 FYNNEI come from the germline V gene. The CDR3 length is 12 residues. DNA of the CDR3: TGTGCACTAGCGATGAGCACAGATACGCAGTATTTT. This sequence encodes CALAMSTDTQYF.

The gene calls are TRBV5-1 and TRBJ2-1, with TRBD1 as a possible D gene (6 bases). This CDR3 contains 16 residues. The V gene's germline CDR1 is SGHRS and CDR2 YFSETQ. V gave up 0 bases and J gave up 2 bases, with 12 bases separating them. The CDR3 coding sequence is TGCGCCAGCAGCTTGGTCGGTGAGGGGGCCTACAATGAGCAGTTCTTC. This sequence encodes CASSLVGEGAYNEQFF.

This clone turned up a few times. The chain joins TRBV10-1 to TRBJ1-1; D uncertain. CDR1 and CDR2 (germline): WNHNN, SYGVQD (reference sequence). The CDR3 is made up of 12 amino acids. The V gene lost 3 bases and the J gene lost 7 bases, with 9 bases spanning the gap. The CDR3: CASSDTTNEAFF. The CDR3 nucleotides read TGCGCCAGCAGTGATACGACAAATGAAGCTTTCTTT.

This sequence joins TRBV28 and TRBJ2-7; no clear D gene. Trimming cost V 2 bases and J 0 bases, with 14 bases left between them. There are 16 residues in the CDR3. Per germline, CDR1 MDHEN and CDR2 SYDVKM. This chain's CDR3 is CASSLGPASVSYEQYF. CDR3 DNA: TGTGCCAGCAGTTTAGGTCCCGCATCTGTCTCCTACGAGCAGTACTTC.

In this sample, this clone turned up once. The rearrangement joins TRBV27 to TRBJ1-2, with D unresolved. This CDR3 contains 11 residues. V was pared by 6 bases and J by 2 bases, with 4 bases between. The germline V gene has CDR1 MNHEY and CDR2 SMNVEV (reference sequence). In DNA form, the CDR3 reads TGTGCCAGCAGCCTAAACTATGGCTACACCTTC. Its protein product is CASSLNYGYTF.

The genes are TRBV4-1 and TRBJ2-7, with D perhaps TRBD1 or TRBD2 (7 bases each). Germline V gives CDR1 MGHRA, CDR2 YSYEKL. This CDR3 has 16 amino acids. V dropped 0 bases and J dropped 0 bases, with 12 bases sitting between them. CDR3 protein: CASSQDAGDSSYEQYF. The CDR3 bases are TGCGCCAGCAGCCAAGATGCGGGGGACAGCTCCTACGAGCAGTACTTC.

The chain combines TRBV5-1 with TRBJ2-5; perhaps TRBD2 as D (5 bases). V lost 4 bases and J 5 bases, leaving 18 bases between the germline ends. Germline V gene lookup returns CDR1 SGHRS and CDR2 YFSETQ. The CDR3 spans 15 residues. The CDR3 DNA is TGCGCCAGCAGCCCAGCGGTTCCGCCCCGGGAGACCCAGTACTTC. This encodes CASSPAVPPRETQYF.

V gene TRBV7-7 combines with J gene TRBJ2-5, with D possibly being TRBD2 (5 bases). Near its end, the DNA agrees better with TRBJ2-7, so the J call may be wrong. The CDR3 sequence is 13 residues long. Germline V gene sequence: CDR1 SSHAT, CDR2 FNYEAQ (reference sequence). CDR3 loop: CARRGLSSYEQYF. CDR3 sequence (DNA): TGTGCCAGGCGAGGGCTTAGCTCCTACGAGCAGTACTTC.

The CDR3 spells CASSADSSYNEQFF. For the CDR3, the DNA is TGTGCCAGCAGTGCGGACTCATCCTACAATGAGCAGTTCTTC. The rearrangement links TRBV28 to TRBJ2-1; D perhaps matches TRBD2 (5 bases). Germline V lookup: CDR1 MDHEN, CDR2 SYDVKM. Trimming cost V 5 bases and J 1 base, with 9 bases left between them. The CDR3 has 14 residues.

On this clone itself: Other nucleotide sequences from this sample produce the same CDR3. The V call is TRBV9, the J call TRBJ2-1; 13 nucleotides align to TRBD2. Germline V gene sequence: CDR1 SGDLS, CDR2 YYNGEE. This CDR3 has 15 amino acids. The J segment lost 6 bases and the V segment lost 4 bases, leaving 4 bases of the junction unmatched. CDR3 residues: CASSPRLAGGNEQFF. CDR3 DNA: TGTGCCAGCAGCCCCCGACTAGCGGGAGGCAATGAGCAGTTCTTC.

The V call is TRBV5-1, the J call TRBJ2-7; D is tentatively TRBD1 or TRBD2 (6 bases each). The CDR3 is 14 amino acids. Trimming cost V 0 bases and J 1 base, with 8 bases left between them. The V gene's germline CDR1 is SGHRS and CDR2 YFSETQ. Here the CDR3 DNA reads TGCGCCAGCAGCTTGGAGGGGGGATCCTACGAGCAGTACTTC. It yields the protein CASSLEGGSYEQYF. Complete variable domain (other parts from reference TRBV5-1 and TRBJ2-7): KAGVTQTPRYLIKTRGQQVTLSCSPISGHRSVSWYQQTPGQGLQFLFEYFSETQRNKGNFPGRFSGRQFSNSRSEMNVSTLELGDSALYLCASSLEGGSYEQYFGPGTRLTVT.

The V and J genes are TRBV7-9 and TRBJ2-2; perhaps D is TRBD1 or TRBD2 (5 bases each). With 7 bases removed from V and 4 bases from J, the gap between germline ends came to 19 bases. Germline CDR1 and CDR2: SEHNR and FQNEAQ (reference sequence). This CDR3 spans 16 amino acids. The CDR3 nucleotides are TGTGCCAGCACCATTCTGGGGGAGTGGGGCACCGGGGAGCTGTTTTTT. Its protein product is CASTILGEWGTGELFF. The variable domain in full, completed from reference TRBV7-9 and TRBJ2-2, reads DTGVSQNPRHKITKRGQNVTFRCDPISEHNRLYWYRQTLGQGPEFLTYFQNEAQLEKSRLLSDRFSAERPKGSFSTLEIQRTEQGDSAMYLCASTILGEWGTGELFFGEGSRLTVL.

CDR3 DNA: TGTGCCAGTAGTACCTGGACCGAGGACAATGAGCAGTTCTTC. Its protein is CASSTWTEDNEQFF. V and J are TRBV19 and TRBJ2-1; no clear D gene. Looked up from germline, CDR1 is LNHDA and CDR2 is SQIVND (reference sequence). The CDR3 length is 14 residues. Trimming removed 4 bases at V and 5 bases at J, with 12 bases between.

The V gene is TRBV7-6, the J gene TRBJ2-1, with 9 bases fitting TRBD1. This CDR3 has 15 residues. Germline lookup yields CDR1 SGHVS and CDR2 FNYEAQ. V lost 4 bases, J lost 8 bases, and 9 bases stayed unmatched. CDR3 bases: TGTGCCAGCAGCTCCCGGGACAGGGTCGGCCATGAGCAGTTCTTC. Its protein is CASSSRDRVGHEQFF.

The chain couples TRBV7-9 to TRBJ2-1; 8 nucleotides align to TRBD1. Trimming took 5 bases from V and 2 from J; bases not matched to a gene: 5. The CDR3 covers 15 residues. Germline values: CDR1 SEHNR, CDR2 FQNEAQ (reference sequence). CDR3 DNA: TGTGCCAGCAGCCCGCCGGACAGGGCCTACAATGAGCAGTTCTTC. It translates to CASSPPDRAYNEQFF.

J is TRBJ2-7 and V is TRBV27; 9 nucleotides line up with TRBD2. The CDR3 length is 16 residues. V dropped 6 bases and J dropped 2; count of bases not matched to a gene: 11. Germline V gene lookup returns CDR1 MNHEY and CDR2 SMNVEV (reference sequence). DNA for the CDR3: TGTGCCAGCAGCCTCGAGACTAGCGGACAACCCTACGAGCAGTACTTC. It is translated as CASSLETSGQPYEQYF.